These 6 T cell receptor beta chains originate from one sample sequenced in a study of blood T cells in healthy people across ages. It was with a sample-barcoded 5' primer and a J-beta primer mix that a second PCR of about 7 to 12 cycles was run. TCRdb re-derived calls from the 5' RACE reads in MiXCR, one entry per CDR3 protein. The sample carries some 1.4 million distinct CDR3 sequences, 35% to 45% recorded once. The sample was blood. These receptors originate from a woman aged 18-29 years in good health.

The V call is TRBV5-1, the J call TRBJ2-1; 9 positions agree with TRBD1. This CDR3 has 16 amino acids. V lost 0 bases and J lost 9; bases outside the gene matches: 10. CDR1 is SGHRS, CDR2 YFSETQ, per germline. CDR3 sequence (DNA): TGCGCCAGCAGCTTGGCCCCGGACAGGGGAGATCGTGAGCAGTTCTTC. It is translated as CASSLAPDRGDREQFF.

This clonotype was seen more than once but under ten times. This chain links TRBV27 with TRBJ2-2, with TRBD1 matching 11 bases. The CDR3 extends over 16 amino acids. With V trimmed by 3 bases and J by 4 bases, 4 bases remained unmatched. Germline CDR1 and CDR2: MNHEY and SMNVEV (reference sequence). In DNA, the CDR3 is TGTGCCAGCAGTTTGCGCGGGACAGGGGGCACCGGGGAGCTGTTTTTT. Translated, it gives CASSLRGTGGTGELFF.

A word on this clonotype: An end of the junction differs from the germline gene, which may be a read error. The chain joins TRBV6-5 to TRBJ2-1, with 8 bases fitting TRBD1. The CDR3 totals 14 residues. Germline V lookup: CDR1 MNHEY, CDR2 SVGAGI. CDR3 sequence: CASSHSTGGNEQFF. The CDR3 nucleotides read TGTGCCAGCAGTCACTCCACAGGGGGCAATGAGCAGTTCTTC.

Remarks on this clonotype: The CDR3 ends on some other residue instead of the conserved phenylalanine or tryptophan, so this is likely a read error. This chain links TRBV6-6 with TRBJ2-7, with D perhaps assigned TRBD1 or TRBD2 (7 bases each). The V end lost 7 bases, the J end lost 3 bases, and 13 bases lay between the germline ends. The CDR3 spans 13 residues. From germline, CDR1 is MNHNY and CDR2 SVGAGI (reference sequence). CDR3 bases: TGTGCCAGCAACCAGGGGGGGGACTACGAGCAGTACTTA. Translating it yields CASNQGGDYEQYL.

The J gene is TRBJ2-3, the V gene TRBV20-1, with 7 bases identical to TRBD2. The V and J ends lost 3 bases and 2 bases, in that order; junction bases with no gene match: 20. Germline values: CDR1 DFQATT, CDR2 SNEGSKA (reference sequence). This CDR3 has 19 amino acids. This CDR3 reads CSASEYRPLRREITDTQYF. The CDR3, as DNA: TGCAGTGCTAGTGAATACCGGCCCCTAAGGCGGGAGATCACAGATACGCAGTATTTT.

This clonotype was detected a few times. V is TRBV20-1 and J is TRBJ2-7, with a possible D match to TRBD1 (6 bases). CDR3 size: 14 residues. The V gene's germline CDR1 is DFQATT and CDR2 SNEGSKA (reference sequence). Trimming left V 3 bases short and J 9 bases short, with 21 bases between. CDR3 nucleotides: TGCAGTGCTAGTTTACCTACAGGGATTAAAGTGCAGTACTTC. Its protein is CSASLPTGIKVQYF.